Shown below are 14 T cell receptor beta chains from a single sample sequenced in a study of beta chain bispecific antibodies for T cell cancers. General observations from the study: In these mixed samples, most targeted TRBV reads derived from the leukemia cell line. Anti-TRBV12 exposure, compared with anti-CD19, reduced the TRBV12-3 proportion of TRBV signal by approximately 99%.

Expansion lasted around 3 days, with either anti-CD3 antibody OKT3 or CD3/CD28 beads. The antigens these receptors bind are not known. TCRdb re-derived calls from the 5' RACE reads in MiXCR, one entry per CDR3 protein. The repertoire holds around 19,000 distinct CDR3 sequences, with 2% to 2.5% as singletons. The sequenced sample was healthy donor T cells cultured with leukemia cells, obtained from a culture containing a bispecific antibody targeting TCR Vbeta12. The source is a human donor in good health. Some clones in this sample may be carry-over from other donors' samples.

This clonotype was counted ten times or more. The chain recombines TRBV19 with TRBJ2-3; D possibly corresponds to TRBD1 (6 bases). Trimming took off 4 bases at V and 2 bases at J, with 19 bases between the two ends. Germline values: CDR1 LNHDA, CDR2 SQIVND (reference sequence). This CDR3 has 17 amino acids. The CDR3 loop reads CASSKNRETKDTDTQYF. In DNA form, the CDR3 reads TGTGCCAGTAGTAAGAACAGGGAGACTAAAGACACAGATACGCAGTATTTT.

The sample holds many counts of this clonotype. The chain is built from TRBV28 and TRBJ2-7, with 15 bases fitting TRBD2. Per the germline V gene, CDR1 is MDHEN and CDR2 is SYDVKM. This CDR3 region has 19 residues. The V gene end was trimmed by 7 bases and the J gene end by 0 bases; junction bases not matched to a gene: 13. The DNA for the CDR3 is TGTGCCAGCACCCTTGGGGGACTAGCGGGGGGCAGGAGCTCCTACGAGCAGTACTTC. It yields the protein CASTLGGLAGGRSSYEQYF.

This clonotype was observed at least ten times. This chain joins TRBV27 and TRBJ1-2, with 7 bases that match TRBD1. The CDR3 spans 13 residues. Per the germline V gene, CDR1 is MNHEY and CDR2 is SMNVEV (reference sequence). The V segment lost 4 bases and the J segment 6 bases; nucleotides outside the gene matches: 5. Written as DNA, the CDR3 is TGTGCCAGCAGTTACTACACAGGGGATGGCTACACCTTC. As protein: CASSYYTGDGYTF.

This clonotype has ten or more counts. The rearrangement uses TRBV7-3 and TRBJ2-1; 8 bases agree with TRBD2. Germline CDR1 is SGHTA and CDR2 is FQGTGA. The CDR3 spans 17 residues. Losses at the gene ends were 1 base for V and 0 bases for J; bases not matched to a gene: 5. The DNA for the CDR3 is TGTGCCAGCAGCTTAATAGGCGGGGGGAGCTCCTACAATGAGCAGTTCTTC. Protein: CASSLIGGGSSYNEQFF.

This clonotype was detected many times. This chain joins TRBV20-1 and TRBJ2-1; no clear D gene. Germline assignment: CDR1 DFQATT and CDR2 SNEGSKA (reference sequence). CDR3 length: 11 amino acids. With 1 base removed from V and 8 bases from J, the gap between germline ends came to 6 bases. The CDR3 region is CSARGGDEQFF. Written as DNA, the CDR3 is TGCAGTGCTAGAGGGGGTGATGAGCAGTTCTTC.

This clonotype was detected ten times or more. The chain carries TRBV14 and TRBJ1-2; 8 nucleotides match TRBD1. J lost 4 bases, V lost 3 bases, and 7 bases had no gene match. CDR1 is SGHDN, CDR2 FVKESK, per germline. The CDR3 sequence is 15 residues long. The CDR3 nucleotides are TGTGCCAGCAGCCATCGGACAGGGCGGGGCTATGGCTACACCTTC. Translated, it gives CASSHRTGRGYGYTF.

There are many counts of this clonotype. V and J are TRBV4-1 and TRBJ1-1; unclear D gene. The germline gives CDR1 MGHRA, CDR2 YSYEKL. Trimming removed 4 bases from V and 1 base from J, with 10 bases in between. This CDR3 is 14 amino acids long. The CDR3 nucleotides read TGCGCCAGCAGCCTTGCCAAGGGGAACACTGAAGCTTTCTTT. As protein: CASSLAKGNTEAFF.

This clonotype was detected ten times or more. The V and J genes are TRBV5-4 and TRBJ2-7; unclear D gene. The V end was cut by 3 bases, the J end by 2 bases, with 3 bases between. Germline values: CDR1 SGHNT, CDR2 YYREEE (reference sequence). The CDR3 extends over 11 amino acids. The CDR3 DNA follows: TGTGCCAGCAGCTCTCCCTACGAGCAGTACTTC. Translated: CASSSPYEQYF.

This clonotype was found many times. The rearrangement joins TRBV5-1 to TRBJ1-1; no clear D. Trimming took off 4 bases at V and 1 base at J, with 23 bases between the two ends. The CDR3 totals 18 residues. From germline, CDR1 is SGHRS and CDR2 YFSETQ. CDR3 region: CASSRTPSNRSKNTEAFF. For the CDR3, the DNA is TGCGCCAGCAGCAGGACCCCTTCTAATCGCTCGAAGAACACTGAAGCTTTCTTT.

Within the sample, this clonotype is medium-sized. This chain joins TRBV11-2 and TRBJ2-1; 15 bases are shared with TRBD2. CDR3 length: 19 residues. V gave up 1 base and J gave up 9 bases; unmatched junction bases: 13. The germline CDR1 and CDR2 sequences are SGHAT and FQNNGV. The CDR3 region has the DNA TGTGCCAGCAGCTTAGGCCGGACTAGCGGGGGGGCGGGTGGCGGTGAGCAGTTCTTC. It specifies CASSLGRTSGGAGGGEQFF.

The sample holds many counts of this clonotype. This chain uses TRBV6-5 with TRBJ1-5; tentative D call: TRBD1 (5 bases). Germline CDR1 reads MNHEY; CDR2 reads SVGAGI. The length of the CDR3 is 14 residues. V was pared by 4 bases and J by 4 bases, with 11 bases between. This chain's CDR3 is CASSSLGENQPQHF. DNA for the CDR3: TGTGCCAGCAGTTCCTTAGGGGAGAATCAGCCCCAGCATTTT.

This clonotype showed up many times. This chain links TRBV20-1 with TRBJ2-7; 9 positions agree with TRBD1. The CDR3 runs 15 residues. J gave up 5 bases and V 0 bases, and 8 bases lay outside the gene matches. CDR1 is DFQATT, CDR2 SNEGSKA, per germline (reference sequence). The CDR3 loop is CSARDLTGGYDEQYF. The CDR3 bases are TGCAGTGCTAGAGATCTAACAGGGGGCTACGACGAGCAGTACTTC.

This clonotype has a count of ten or more. V gene TRBV4-1 combines with J gene TRBJ1-2; 10 positions match TRBD1. The ends lost 3 bases at V and 7 bases at J; junction bases unmatched: 5. CDR1 and CDR2 (germline): MGHRA, YSYEKL. This CDR3 is 14 amino acids long. The CDR3 nucleotides are TGCGCCAGCAGCCACTCGACAGGGGGCAGTGGCTACACCTTC. Amino acid sequence: CASSHSTGGSGYTF.

This clonotype was detected many times. The chain employs TRBV7-3 and TRBJ1-2; D may be TRBD1 (5 bases). This CDR3 contains 14 residues. The ends were cut back, 7 bases at V and 7 bases at J, with 19 bases in the middle. Germline V gene lookup returns CDR1 SGHTA and CDR2 FQGTGA. In nucleotides, the CDR3 is TGTGCCAGCACTGACGGGGGGGGTTCTAGTGGCTACACCTTC. The encoded protein is CASTDGGGSSGYTF.